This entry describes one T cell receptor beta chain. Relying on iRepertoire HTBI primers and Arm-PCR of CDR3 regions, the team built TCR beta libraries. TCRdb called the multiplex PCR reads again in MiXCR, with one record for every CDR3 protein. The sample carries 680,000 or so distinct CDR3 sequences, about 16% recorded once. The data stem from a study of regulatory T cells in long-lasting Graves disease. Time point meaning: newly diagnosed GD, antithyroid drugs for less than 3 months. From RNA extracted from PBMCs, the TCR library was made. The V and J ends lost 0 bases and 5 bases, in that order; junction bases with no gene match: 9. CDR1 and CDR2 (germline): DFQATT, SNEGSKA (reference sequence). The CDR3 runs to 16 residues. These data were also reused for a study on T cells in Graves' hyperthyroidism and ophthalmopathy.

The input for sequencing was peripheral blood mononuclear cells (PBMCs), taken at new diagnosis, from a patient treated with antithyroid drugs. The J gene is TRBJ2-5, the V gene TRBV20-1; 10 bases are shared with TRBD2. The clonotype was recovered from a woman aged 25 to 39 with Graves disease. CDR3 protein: CSARDPSGGVVETQYF. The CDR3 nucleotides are TGCAGTGCTAGAGACCCAAGCGGGGGGGTAGTTGAGACCCAGTACTTC.